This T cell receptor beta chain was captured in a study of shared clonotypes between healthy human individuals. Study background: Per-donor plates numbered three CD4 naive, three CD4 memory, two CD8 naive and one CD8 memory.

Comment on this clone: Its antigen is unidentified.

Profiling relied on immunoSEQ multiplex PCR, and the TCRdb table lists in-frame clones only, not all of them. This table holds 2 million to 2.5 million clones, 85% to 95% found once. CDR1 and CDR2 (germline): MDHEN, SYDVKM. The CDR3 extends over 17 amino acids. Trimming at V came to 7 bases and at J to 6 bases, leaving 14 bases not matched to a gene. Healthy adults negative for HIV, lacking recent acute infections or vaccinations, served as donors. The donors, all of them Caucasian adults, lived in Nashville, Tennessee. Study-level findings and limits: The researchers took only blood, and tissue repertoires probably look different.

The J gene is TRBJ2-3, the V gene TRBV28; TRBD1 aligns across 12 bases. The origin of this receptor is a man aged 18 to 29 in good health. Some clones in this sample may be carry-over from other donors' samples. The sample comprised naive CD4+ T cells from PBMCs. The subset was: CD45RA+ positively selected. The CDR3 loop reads CASMGQGANVFLDTQYF. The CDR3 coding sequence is TGTGCCAGCATGGGACAGGGGGCGAATGTTTTTTTGGATACGCAGTATTTT.